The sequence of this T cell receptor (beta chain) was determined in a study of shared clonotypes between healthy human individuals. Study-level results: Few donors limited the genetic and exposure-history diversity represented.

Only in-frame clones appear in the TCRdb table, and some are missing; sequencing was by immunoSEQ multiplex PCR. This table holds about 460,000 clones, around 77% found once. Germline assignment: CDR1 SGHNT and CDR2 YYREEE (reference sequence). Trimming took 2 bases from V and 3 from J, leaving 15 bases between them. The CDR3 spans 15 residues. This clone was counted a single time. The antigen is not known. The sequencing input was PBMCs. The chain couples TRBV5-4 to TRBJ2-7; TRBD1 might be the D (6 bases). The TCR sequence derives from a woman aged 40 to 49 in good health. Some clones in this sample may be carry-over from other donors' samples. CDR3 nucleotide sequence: TGTGCCAGCAGCTTCCGCCCGGACAGCAGCTACGAGCAGTACTTC. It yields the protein CASSFRPDSSYEQYF. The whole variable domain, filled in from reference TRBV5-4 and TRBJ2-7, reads ETGVTQSPTHLIKTRGQQVTLRCSSQSGHNTVSWYQQALGQGPQFIFQYYREEENGRGNFPPRFSGLQFPNYSSELNVNALELDDSALYLCASSFRPDSSYEQYFGPGTRLTVT.